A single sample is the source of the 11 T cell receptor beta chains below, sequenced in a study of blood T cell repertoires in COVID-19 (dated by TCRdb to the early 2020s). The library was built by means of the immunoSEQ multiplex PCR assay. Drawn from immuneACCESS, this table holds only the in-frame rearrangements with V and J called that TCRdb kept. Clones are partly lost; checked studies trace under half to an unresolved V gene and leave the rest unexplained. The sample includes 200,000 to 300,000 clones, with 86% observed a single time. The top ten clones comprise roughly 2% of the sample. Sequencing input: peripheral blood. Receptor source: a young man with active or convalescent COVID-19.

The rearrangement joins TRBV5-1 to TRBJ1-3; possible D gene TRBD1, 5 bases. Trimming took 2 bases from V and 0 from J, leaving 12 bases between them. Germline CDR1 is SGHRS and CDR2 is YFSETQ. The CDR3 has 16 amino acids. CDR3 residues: CASSFTTGTSGNTIYF. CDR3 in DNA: TGCGCCAGCAGCTTTACTACAGGTACCTCTGGAAACACCATATATTTT.

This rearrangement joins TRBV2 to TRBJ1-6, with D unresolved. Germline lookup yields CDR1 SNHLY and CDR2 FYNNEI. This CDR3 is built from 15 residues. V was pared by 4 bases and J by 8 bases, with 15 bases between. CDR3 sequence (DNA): TGTGCCAGCAGTGCGGACTTGTCCGGTGATTCACCCCTCCACTTT. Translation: CASSADLSGDSPLHF.

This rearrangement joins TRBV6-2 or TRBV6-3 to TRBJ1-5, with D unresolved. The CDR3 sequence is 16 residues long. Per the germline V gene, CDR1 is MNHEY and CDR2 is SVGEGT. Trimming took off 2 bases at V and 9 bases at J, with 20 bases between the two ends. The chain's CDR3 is CASSYARRAGILPQHF. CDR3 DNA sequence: TGTGCCAGCAGTTACGCGAGGAGGGCAGGTATTTTGCCCCAGCATTTT.

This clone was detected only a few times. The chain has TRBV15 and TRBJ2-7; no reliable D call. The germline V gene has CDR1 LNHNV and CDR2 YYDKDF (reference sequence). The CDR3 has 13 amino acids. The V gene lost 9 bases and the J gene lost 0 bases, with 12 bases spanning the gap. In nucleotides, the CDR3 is TGTGCCACAAGCTGGAGTAGCTCCTACGAGCAGTACTTC. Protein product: CATSWSSSYEQYF. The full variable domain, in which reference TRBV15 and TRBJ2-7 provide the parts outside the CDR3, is DAMVIQNPRYQVTQFGKPVTLSCSQTLNHNVMYWYQQKSSQAPKLLFHYYDKDFNNEADTPDNFQSRRPNTSFCFLDIRSPGLGDTAMYLCATSWSSSYEQYFGPGTRLTVT.

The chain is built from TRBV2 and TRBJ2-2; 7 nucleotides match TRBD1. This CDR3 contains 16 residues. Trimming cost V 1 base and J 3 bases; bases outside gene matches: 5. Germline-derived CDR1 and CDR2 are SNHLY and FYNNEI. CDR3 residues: CASSEEVGTDTGELFF. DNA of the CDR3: TGTGCCAGCAGTGAAGAAGTGGGGACAGACACCGGGGAGCTGTTTTTT.

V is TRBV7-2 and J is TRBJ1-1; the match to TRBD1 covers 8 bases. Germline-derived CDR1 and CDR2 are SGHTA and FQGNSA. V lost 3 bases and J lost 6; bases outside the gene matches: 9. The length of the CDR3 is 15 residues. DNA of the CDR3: TGTGCCAGCAGCTTTGATCAGGGGGCGGGCTCTGAAGCTTTCTTT. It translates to CASSFDQGAGSEAFF.

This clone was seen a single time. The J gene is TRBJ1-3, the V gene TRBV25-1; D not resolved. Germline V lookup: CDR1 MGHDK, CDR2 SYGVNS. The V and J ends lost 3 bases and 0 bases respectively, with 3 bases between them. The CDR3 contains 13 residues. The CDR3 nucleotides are TGTGCCAGCAGTGACTACTCTGGAAACACCATATATTTT. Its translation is CASSDYSGNTIYF. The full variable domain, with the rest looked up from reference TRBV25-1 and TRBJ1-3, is EADIYQTPRYLVIGTGKKITLECSQTMGHDKMYWYQQDPGMELHLIHYSYGVNSTEKGDLSSESTVSRIRTEHFPLTLESARPSHTSQYLCASSDYSGNTIYFGEGSWLTVV.

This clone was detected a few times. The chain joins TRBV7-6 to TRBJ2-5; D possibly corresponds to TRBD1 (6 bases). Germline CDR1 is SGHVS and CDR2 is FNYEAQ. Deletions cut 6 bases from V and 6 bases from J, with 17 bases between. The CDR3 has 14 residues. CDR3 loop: CASRTGQGLQTQYF. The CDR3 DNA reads TGTGCCAGCAGAACTGGGCAGGGGTTACAGACCCAGTACTTC.

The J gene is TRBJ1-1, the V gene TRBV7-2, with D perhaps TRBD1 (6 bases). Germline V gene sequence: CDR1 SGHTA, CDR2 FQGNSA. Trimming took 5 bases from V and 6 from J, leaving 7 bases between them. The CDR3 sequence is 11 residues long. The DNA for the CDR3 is TGTGCCAGCAGCAAGGGGGCTGAAGCTTTCTTT. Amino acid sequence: CASSKGAEAFF.

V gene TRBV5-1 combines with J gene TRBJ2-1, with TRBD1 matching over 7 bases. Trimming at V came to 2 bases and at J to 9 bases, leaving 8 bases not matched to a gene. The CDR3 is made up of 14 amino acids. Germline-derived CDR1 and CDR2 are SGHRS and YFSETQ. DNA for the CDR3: TGCGCCAGCAGCTTTTTTCCCGACAGGGCTGAGCAGTTCTTC. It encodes CASSFFPDRAEQFF.

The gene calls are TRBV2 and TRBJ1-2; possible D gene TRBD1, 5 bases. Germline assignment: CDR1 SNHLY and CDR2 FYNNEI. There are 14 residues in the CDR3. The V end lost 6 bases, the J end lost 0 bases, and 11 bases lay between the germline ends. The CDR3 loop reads CASRGTETNYGYTF. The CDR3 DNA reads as TGTGCCAGCAGAGGGACTGAAACTAACTATGGCTACACCTTC.